One TCR beta chain is described in this entry. Its antigen has not been determined. Base qualities are not provided; no much larger clone lies one nucleotide away. This entry comes from a study of shared clonotypes between healthy human individuals (dated by TCRdb to 2018 to 2021). In the study overall: Two women and a few men aged 18 to 49 years were included in the cohort. For each donor, three plates each were used for CD4 naive and CD4 memory, two plates were used for CD8 naive, and one plate was used for CD8 memory. Blood TCR repertoires of 5 or 6 healthy adults were deeply sequenced to estimate repertoire size and the extent of clonotype sharing between individuals. Libraries were prepared and TCR repertoires were sequenced by different laboratories using diverse techniques, in order to increase sequencing depth and limit assay-specific biases. Between about 0.85 and 9.5 billion PBMCs per donor were obtained by leukapheresis. Overall results and qualifications from the work: Compared with non-shared clonotypes, clonotypes shared by all four sorted-subset donors had higher generation probabilities. The small number of donors limited the genetic and exposure-history diversity represented. About 5% of naive CD4, 3.5% of naive CD8, about 2.1% of memory CD4, and approximately 0.4% of memory CD8 clonotypes were shared across several donors. Pairwise subsampling led to the expectation that sequencing depth would affect the degree of clonotype sharing among donors. Incomplete sequencing was indicated by rarefaction of sorted-subset datasets, despite the large sequencing depth. Estimated clonotype richness was generally larger for naive than for memory subsets. Sampling was restricted to blood, and TCR repertoires in tissue are likely to differ from TCR repertoires in blood.

Cut back by 3 bases and 0 bases, the V and J ends lie 9 bases apart. As encoded in the germline V gene, CDR1 is SGHTA while CDR2 is FQGNSA. CDR3 length: 14 amino acids, cysteine to phenylalanine. Left in the record is the CDR3 DNA by itself, 42 bases read in frame from the first base. The donors were healthy, HIV-negative adults with no recently reported acute infections or vaccinations. Every donor was a Caucasian adult living in Nashville, Tennessee, USA. Magnetic negative selection was used to enrich CD4+ T cells, after which naive cells were positively selected on CD45RA and the negative fraction became the memory subset. Blood was obtained by leukapheresis, after which PBMCs were separated by Ficoll-Histopaque density gradient centrifugation and cryopreserved in liquid nitrogen vapor phase. Analytical flow cytometry was used to check the purity and quantity of each magnetically sorted T cell population. Genomic DNA was isolated from each sorted fraction and quantified by UV absorbance on a Nanodrop 2000c.

TCR CDR3 regions were amplified from genomic DNA by multiplex PCR using the deep immunoSEQ assay. Extracted genomic DNA from each cell subset was spread evenly across all wells of several immunoSEQ 96-well plates, with each plate serving as a replicate. For sorted subsets, approximately 210 ng of genomic DNA, equivalent to around 30,000 T cell genomes, went into each replicate PCR. The purified libraries were quantified using a Qubit 3.0 fluorometer, sized with a Bioanalyzer 2100, and then quantified again using the KAPA Library Quantification kit. A separate single-read 150-cycle Illumina NextSeq 550 flow cell was used to sequence each immunoSEQ 96-well plate. For the original study's pipeline: Because the immunoSEQ output held only junctional sequences and lacked quality scores, the filtering could not match the filtering applied to full-length reads. To assign V/J genes and CDR3, sequences were annotated using PyIR, a Python wrapper for IgBLAST v1.9, with IMGT germline references. Any read was removed if the V/J assignment was weak (E-value above 1e-6), the CDR3 was missing, or the read contained stop codons, out-of-frame junctions, or ambiguous translated residues. V3J clonotypes were defined as sequences sharing an identical inferred V gene, J gene, and CDR3 amino acid sequence. Percentage overlap between repertoires was calculated by dividing the number of shared unique clonotypes by the size of the smaller repertoire. Richness of each repertoire was evaluated using RTK rarefaction, the Chao1 estimator, and Recon v2.1 estimates of unobserved clonotypes. Generation probabilities for all TCRbeta clonotypes obtained by the gDNA method from a few donors were computed using OLGA. This is the immuneACCESS table as TCRdb keeps it, with only in-frame sequences that have V and J called. A part of the clones is gone; compared with another copy, unresolved V genes explain less than half, and the rest is unexplained. V, J and clone size derive from that table, while D and trimming were established from the DNA sequence. The sample records millions of clones, 85% to 95% of which are singletons. The ten largest clonotypes hold roughly 0.14% of the sample.

This TCR was sampled from a man between 18 and 29 years old in good health. The chain is encoded by TRBV7-2 joined to TRBJ2-7, and TRBD1 may be the D gene, going by 5 matching bases. Input material: naive CD4+ T cells sorted from blood. The sample's cell subset or site label, decoded: CD45RA+ positively selected. The DNA is TGTGCCAGCAGCTTTAACAGGCACTCCTACGAGCAGTACTTC. This translates into CASSFNRHSYEQYF.